This TCR beta chain was recorded in a study of OX40 agonist ivuxolimab in advanced cancers. The method was immunoSEQ multiplex PCR; TCRdb's version includes in-frame clones alone and lacks a portion of them. The table shows some 140,000 clones, with about 92% occurring only once. Germline CDR1 and CDR2: SGHRS and YFSETQ. V was trimmed by 3 bases and J by 0 bases, leaving 13 bases between them. This CDR3 comprises 17 residues. This chain joins TRBV5-1 and TRBJ2-6; D perhaps matches TRBD2 (5 bases). The specimen comprised CD4+ or CD8+ T cells sorted from blood, sampled in a trial of the OX40 agonist ivuxolimab. The receptor's source is an adult with an advanced solid tumor such as melanoma, head and neck, liver or kidney cancer. The DNA for the CDR3 is TGCGCCAGCAGCTCAAGCGGATTGGGCTCTGGGGCCAACGTCCTGACTTTC. This encodes CASSSSGLGSGANVLTF. Full variable domain (remainder filled in from reference TRBV5-1 and TRBJ2-6): KAGVTQTPRYLIKTRGQQVTLSCSPISGHRSVSWYQQTPGQGLQFLFEYFSETQRNKGNFPGRFSGRQFSNSRSEMNVSTLELGDSALYLCASSSSGLGSGANVLTFGAGSRLTVL.